This TCR beta chain is drawn from a study of blood T cells in healthy people across ages. Study background: The capture of about one barcoded beta molecule per two T cells was achieved by template switching.

A sample-barcoded 5' primer and a J-beta primer mix were used in a second PCR of about 6 to 11 cycles. Paired-end reads containing CDR3 totaled no fewer than 3 million for each sample. TCRdb recomputed calls from the 5' RACE reads with MiXCR, one row per CDR3 protein. The repertoire has about 930,000 distinct CDR3 sequences, almost 30% of them found once; the top ten carry roughly 10%. The CDR3 loop spans 14 amino acids. Germline V gene sequence: CDR1 MDHEN, CDR2 SYDVKM. V gave up 4 bases and J gave up 10 bases, with 14 bases separating them. A further study also used this sample, focusing on T cells of mothers and their children. That source reports: Slightly higher but non-significant overlap marked related mother-child pairs versus unrelated pairs.

Sequenced: blood. The clonotype comes from a woman aged 40 to 50 in good health. The chain is built from TRBV28 and TRBJ2-6; no firm D call. The CDR3 region is CASSSQNERNVLTF. DNA of the CDR3: TGTGCCAGCAGTTCACAGAACGAAAGGAACGTCCTGACTTTC.